Presented here are 27 T cell receptor beta chains from one specimen sequenced in a study of Ad26.COV2.S vaccination and SARS-CoV-2 variants. Produced via immunoSEQ multiplex PCR; TCRdb's table is partial and in-frame only. Counted here are some 300,000 clones, just under 85% occurring once; the ten biggest clones make up 2% to 2.5%. Treatment: some 19 received Ad26.COV2.S at low or high dose, single or two shots; several received placebo; per-sample allocation not given. Sampling was performed 63 days after the first vaccine or placebo injection. This specimen was peripheral blood, taken in a trial of Ad26.COV2.S vaccine versus placebo. Receptors were obtained from a person aged 18 to 65 who received the Ad26.COV2.S COVID-19 vaccine or a placebo.

This clone occurred once. This chain uses TRBV5-6 with TRBJ2-6, with no clear D. The CDR3 runs 17 residues. The germline V gene encodes CDR1 SGHDT and CDR2 YYEEEE. The V end was cut by 0 bases, the J end by 0 bases, with 10 bases between. CDR3: CASSLGIRSSGANVLTF. Written as DNA, the CDR3 is TGTGCCAGCAGCTTGGGTATAAGATCCTCTGGGGCCAACGTCCTGACTTTC. Supplemented by reference TRBV5-6 and TRBJ2-6, the full variable domain reads DAGVTQSPTHLIKTRGQQVTLRCSPKSGHDTVSWYQQALGQGPQFIFQYYEEEERQRGNFPDRFSGHQFPNYSSELNVNALLLGDSALYLCASSLGIRSSGANVLTFGAGSRLTVL.

Remarks on this clone: The same CDR3 arises from other DNA sequences in this sample as well. The chain's CDR3 is CASSPQGASTDTQYF. The CDR3 DNA is TGTGCCAGCTCACCCCAGGGGGCTAGCACAGATACGCAGTATTTT. This chain links TRBV18 with TRBJ2-3; 8 nucleotides line up with TRBD1. Germline V gene lookup returns CDR1 KGHSH and CDR2 LQKENI. Trimming removed 3 bases from V and 0 bases from J; junction bases left unmatched: 2. The CDR3 totals 15 residues.

V and J are TRBV24-1 and TRBJ1-4, with D maybe TRBD1 (6 bases). CDR1 KGHDR and CDR2 SFDVKD come from the germline V gene. The CDR3 contains 16 residues. Trimming left V 7 bases short and J 2 bases short, with 16 bases between. The chain's CDR3 is CATSAQGGGTNEKLFF. In DNA, the CDR3 is TGTGCCACCAGCGCACAGGGAGGTGGCACTAATGAAAAACTGTTTTTT.

CDR3 loop: CASSQGGFRADTQYF. CDR3 DNA: TGTGCCAGCAGCCAGGGTGGGTTTCGGGCAGATACGCAGTATTTT. The chain couples TRBV3-1 (or the pseudogene TRBV3-2) to TRBJ2-3; no clear D. The germline V gene has CDR1 LGHDT and CDR2 YNNKEL (reference sequence). V was pared by 3 bases and J by 4 bases, with 14 bases between. The CDR3 runs to 15 residues.

The V call is TRBV6-5, the J call TRBJ2-7; 8 bases are shared with TRBD1. The germline gives CDR1 MNHEY, CDR2 SVGAGI. The V and J ends lost 6 bases and 5 bases, in that order; junction bases with no gene match: 3. The CDR3 loop spans 12 amino acids. CDR3 in amino acids: CASRDREHEQYF. The CDR3 DNA follows: TGTGCCAGCAGGGACAGGGAACACGAGCAGTACTTC.

This chain connects TRBV5-4 to TRBJ1-1; 11 bases line up with TRBD1. Germline assignment: CDR1 SGHNT and CDR2 YYREEE (reference sequence). Trimming cost V 4 bases and J 4 bases; bases outside gene matches: 6. The CDR3 covers 15 residues. DNA for the CDR3: TGTGCCAGCAGCCCGTCAGGGACAGGGGGCACTGAAGCTTTCTTT. Its translation is CASSPSGTGGTEAFF.

The chain carries TRBV18 and TRBJ2-7; 10 bases match TRBD1. J was trimmed by 5 bases and V by 6 bases; bases with no gene match: 13. This CDR3 region has 16 residues. Germline V gives CDR1 KGHSH, CDR2 LQKENI. The CDR3 bases are TGTGCCAGCTCCCCCCCGACCGGGACAGGGGTCCACGAGCAGTACTTC. Its translation: CASSPPTGTGVHEQYF. Based on the CDR3 plus reference TRBV18 and TRBJ2-7, the full variable domain is NAGVMQNPRHLVRRRGQEARLRCSPMKGHSHVYWYRQLPEEGLKFMVYLQKENIIDESGMPKERFSAEFPKEGPSILRIQQVVRGDSAAYFCASSPPTGTGVHEQYFGPGTRLTVT.

This clone is a singleton in its sample. The chain carries TRBV9 and TRBJ1-2; 8 positions match TRBD1. After removal of 3 bases from V and 0 bases from J, the junction contained 4 bases not matched to a gene. Germline V CDR1 and CDR2: SGDLS, YYNGEE. The CDR3 is made up of 15 amino acids. CDR3 residues: CASSGTGGANYGYTF. CDR3 DNA sequence: TGTGCCAGCAGCGGTACAGGGGGTGCTAACTATGGCTACACCTTC.

This chain joins TRBV27 and TRBJ1-6; D gene ambiguous. V lost 9 bases and J 9 bases, leaving 15 bases between the germline ends. Germline V gene lookup returns CDR1 MNHEY and CDR2 SMNVEV (reference sequence). The CDR3 is 13 residues long. CDR3: CASSIGVASPLHF. The CDR3 DNA is TGTGCCAGTTCGATTGGGGTGGCTTCACCCCTCCACTTT.

V usage is TRBV4-2 and J usage is TRBJ2-3, with 13 bases aligning to TRBD2. The CDR3 length is 16 residues. V was pared by 3 bases and J by 7 bases, with 7 bases of the junction left unmatched. Germline V gene data show CDR1 as LGHNA and CDR2 as YNFKEQ. CDR3 amino acids: CASSQDTSGGANTQYF. The CDR3 DNA is TGTGCCAGCAGCCAGGACACTAGCGGGGGGGCCAATACGCAGTATTTT.

V and J are TRBV5-8 and TRBJ1-3; unclear D gene. V was shortened by 4 bases and J by 0 bases, with 14 bases between the two germline ends. CDR3 length: 16 residues. Germline V gives CDR1 SGHTS, CDR2 YDEGEE. The CDR3: CASSVGGLSSGNTIYF. The CDR3 region has the DNA TGTGCCAGCAGCGTGGGAGGGCTGAGCTCTGGAAACACCATATATTTT.

The CDR3 bases are TGTGCCAGCAGCCGGGACCGGGGGGATACGCAGTATTTT. This codes for CASSRDRGDTQYF. This chain links TRBV6-4 with TRBJ2-3; D possibly corresponds to TRBD2 (6 bases). Germline loops: CDR1 MRHNA, CDR2 SNTAGT. CDR3 length: 13 residues. The ends were cut back, 6 bases at V and 6 bases at J, with 13 bases in the middle.

This clone appeared a few times. The chain uses TRBV10-3 and TRBJ2-7; 10 nucleotides match TRBD1. J gave up 6 bases and V 5 bases, and 7 bases lay outside the gene matches. The CDR3 covers 14 residues. CDR1 ENHRY and CDR2 SYGVKD come from the germline V gene. The CDR3 nucleotides are TGTGCCATCAGTTCGGGGACAGGGGAACTCGAGCAGTACTTC. Translation gives CAISSGTGELEQYF.

The chain carries TRBV10-3 and TRBJ2-3, with TRBD2 matching over 8 bases. V was pared by 2 bases and J by 5 bases, with 6 bases of the junction left unmatched. The CDR3 length is 15 residues. CDR1 is ENHRY, CDR2 SYGVKD, per germline. CDR3 region: CAISEPGLAQDTQYF. The CDR3 region has the DNA TGTGCCATCAGTGAGCCAGGACTAGCCCAAGATACGCAGTATTTT.

As DNA, the CDR3 is TGTGCCTGGAGTCAAATCGGCTCCTATAATTCACCCCTCCACTTT. Translation gives CAWSQIGSYNSPLHF. The V gene is TRBV30, the J gene TRBJ1-6; D ambiguous. Trimming removed 2 bases from V and 0 bases from J, with 8 bases in between. Germline V gene data show CDR1 as GTSNPN and CDR2 as SVGIG (reference sequence). The CDR3 is 15 residues long.

V gene TRBV3-1 (or the pseudogene TRBV3-2) combines with J gene TRBJ2-5; D is unclear. The CDR3 has 15 amino acids. Trimming left V 0 bases short and J 9 bases short, with 17 bases between. The germline gives CDR1 LGHDT, CDR2 YNNKEL (reference sequence). The CDR3 DNA reads as TGTGCCAGCAGCCAAGAGTTTATCACTACAACGGCCCAGTACTTC. Translated, it gives CASSQEFITTTAQYF.

This chain uses TRBV5-6 with TRBJ2-7; 11 bases align to TRBD1. With 4 bases clipped from V and 5 bases from J, the junction kept 2 bases outside the gene matches. Germline assignment: CDR1 SGHDT and CDR2 YYEEEE. The CDR3 loop spans 13 amino acids. CDR3 DNA: TGTGCCAGCAGCCGGACAGGGGGCAACGAGCAGTACTTC. Amino acids: CASSRTGGNEQYF.

The gene calls are TRBV27 and TRBJ2-7; possible D gene TRBD2, 6 bases. The CDR3 sequence is 15 residues long. CDR1 MNHEY and CDR2 SMNVEV come from the germline V gene (reference sequence). V lost 0 bases to trimming and J lost 6 bases, with 15 bases between them. CDR3 sequence (DNA): TGTGCCAGCAGTTTATCCCCGGAGGGGTATCGCGAGCAGTACTTC. It encodes CASSLSPEGYREQYF.

V is TRBV2 and J is TRBJ2-7; D is unclear. CDR1 SNHLY and CDR2 FYNNEI come from the germline V gene. V lost 6 bases, J lost 4 bases, and 10 bases lay in between. The CDR3 length is 12 residues. CDR3 DNA sequence: TGTGCCAGCAGCAACGGACCTTACGAGCAGTACTTC. Residues: CASSNGPYEQYF. The complete variable domain, with remaining parts taken from reference TRBV2 and TRBJ2-7, reads EPEVTQTPSHQVTQMGQEVILRCVPISNHLYFYWYRQILGQKVEFLVSFYNNEISEKSEIFDDQFSVERPDGSNFTLKIRSTKLEDSAMYFCASSNGPYEQYFGPGTRLTVT.

V usage is TRBV5-8 and J usage is TRBJ1-2; perhaps TRBD1 as D (6 bases). The germline gives CDR1 SGHTS, CDR2 YDEGEE. CDR3 length: 14 amino acids. V was pared by 4 bases and J by 4 bases, with 14 bases between. CDR3 coding DNA: TGTGCCAGCAGCCGACGACAGGAGCCCTATGGCTACACCTTC. Encoded protein: CASSRRQEPYGYTF.

This clone was found once. The chain is built from TRBV30 and TRBJ1-5; perhaps TRBD1 as D (6 bases). The CDR3 spans 14 residues. V shed 2 bases and J shed 4 bases, with 12 bases lying between them. Germline loops: CDR1 GTSNPN, CDR2 SVGIG (reference sequence). The chain's CDR3 is CAWSSGGTNQPQHF. In DNA, the CDR3 is TGTGCCTGGAGTTCGGGAGGGACAAATCAGCCCCAGCATTTT.

This chain uses TRBV5-1 with TRBJ1-4; a possible D gene is TRBD1 (5 bases). The CDR3 consists of 15 residues. Trimming cost V 1 base and J 7 bases, with 14 bases left between them. Germline V CDR1 and CDR2: SGHRS, YFSETQ. Here the CDR3 reads CASSLRQAGGEKLFF. In DNA, the CDR3 is TGCGCCAGCAGCTTGAGGCAGGCGGGGGGTGAAAAACTGTTTTTT.

With respect to this clone: The identical CDR3 is also encoded by other nucleotide sequences in the sample. J is TRBJ2-1 and V is TRBV28, with D unclear. The CDR3 spans 12 residues. V lost 6 bases, J lost 1 base, and 4 bases lay in between. The germline CDR1 and CDR2 sequences are MDHEN and SYDVKM. The CDR3 here is CASRGSYNEQFF. The DNA of the CDR3 is TGTGCCAGCAGGGGTTCCTACAATGAGCAGTTCTTC.

In this sample, this clone turned up once. The chain employs TRBV5-8 and TRBJ2-7; 8 positions agree with TRBD1. The ends lost 4 bases at V and 3 bases at J; junction bases unmatched: 9. Germline loops: CDR1 SGHTS, CDR2 YDEGEE. CDR3 size: 15 residues. The CDR3 nucleotides read TGTGCCAGCAGCGACCGGGACAGGTTTTACTACGAGCAGTACTTC. This sequence encodes CASSDRDRFYYEQYF.

The chain is built from TRBV3-1 (or the pseudogene TRBV3-2) and TRBJ1-6; D unclear. The germline V and J ends were trimmed by 0 bases and 1 base, with 13 bases remaining between them. Germline CDR1 and CDR2: LGHDT and YNNKEL (reference sequence). There are 18 residues in the CDR3. For the CDR3, the DNA is TGTGCCAGCAGCCAAGAAACCTCAACCGGGTCCTATAATTCACCCCTCCACTTT. Amino acids: CASSQETSTGSYNSPLHF.

This sequence joins TRBV6-5 and TRBJ2-3; 9 nucleotides agree with TRBD2. Germline CDR1 reads MNHEY; CDR2 reads SVGAGI. The junction had 5 bases not matched to a gene; V was cut back by 8 bases and J by 2 bases. The CDR3 spans 14 residues. The CDR3 nucleotides are TGTGCCAGCGGCGGGGGGGGATCCACAGATACGCAGTATTTT. This encodes CASGGGGSTDTQYF.

The sample holds one count of this clone. The chain uses TRBV5-6 and TRBJ1-4; D is perhaps TRBD1 (6 bases). The V gene lost 2 bases and the J gene lost 7 bases, with 15 bases spanning the gap. The CDR3 extends over 15 amino acids. CDR1 and CDR2 (germline): SGHDT, YYEEEE. In DNA form, the CDR3 reads TGTGCCAGCAGCTTCCCCAGGGGTAGGAGTGAAAAACTGTTTTTT. This translates into CASSFPRGRSEKLFF.